This record concerns one T cell receptor (beta chain) sequence. The record originates from a study of blood T cell repertoires in COVID-19. Followed longitudinally, the Seattle patients had been enrolled during active infection. TCRdb's copy holds only in-frame clones and misses some; the assay was immunoSEQ multiplex PCR. The sample yields approximately 350,000 clones, around 88% seen once. This CDR3 contains 16 residues. Germline V gene data show CDR1 as SGHTA and CDR2 as FQGNSA. V was clipped by 1 base and J by 4 bases, with 16 bases between them. The genes are TRBV7-2 and TRBJ2-5; possible D gene TRBD2, 6 bases. The source of this sequence is a woman aged 60-75 years with COVID-19, enrolled during active disease. Input material: peripheral blood. CDR3: CASSLGGVSLGETQYF. CDR3 sequence (DNA): TGTGCCAGCAGCTTAGGGGGGGTCTCACTCGGAGAGACCCAGTACTTC.